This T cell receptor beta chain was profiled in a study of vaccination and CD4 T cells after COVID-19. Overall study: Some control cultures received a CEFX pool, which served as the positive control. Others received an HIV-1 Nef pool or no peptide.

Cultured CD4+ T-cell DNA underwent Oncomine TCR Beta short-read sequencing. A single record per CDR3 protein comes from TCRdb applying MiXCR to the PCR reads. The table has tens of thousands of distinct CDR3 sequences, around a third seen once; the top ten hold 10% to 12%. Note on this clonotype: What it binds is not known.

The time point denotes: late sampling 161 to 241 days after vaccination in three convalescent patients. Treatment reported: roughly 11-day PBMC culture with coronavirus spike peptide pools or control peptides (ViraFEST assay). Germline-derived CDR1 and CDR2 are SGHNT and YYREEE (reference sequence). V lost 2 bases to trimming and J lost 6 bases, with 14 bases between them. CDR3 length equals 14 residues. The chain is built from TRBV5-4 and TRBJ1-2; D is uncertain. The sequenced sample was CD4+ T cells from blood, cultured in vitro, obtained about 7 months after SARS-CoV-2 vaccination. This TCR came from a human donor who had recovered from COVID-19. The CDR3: CASSFPADSDGYTF. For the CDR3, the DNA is TGTGCCAGCAGCTTTCCAGCAGATTCGGATGGCTACACCTTC.